Listed below are T cell receptor beta chains from one sample, sequenced in a study of shared clonotypes between healthy human individuals. Produced via immunoSEQ multiplex PCR; TCRdb's table is partial and in-frame only. In the table there are over a million clones, approximately 97% of which are singletons. The sequencing input was naive CD4+ T cells sorted from blood. These receptors originate from a man aged 25-40 years in good health. Each CDR3 is given with its conserved first and last residue. Fields, in order: D gene, clone size, V gene, J gene, CDR3 protein, CDR3 DNA. The D gene is left open where the match is weak. Part of the rows lack a size; the others show once, few, many or a class for expanded clones.

d_gene: TRBD2
abundance: .
v_gene: TRBV9
j_gene: TRBJ2-7
CDR3aa: CASSKTSGSSEQYF
CDR3nt: TGTGCCAGCAGCAAGACTAGCGGGAGCTCCGAGCAGTACTTC

d_gene: .
abundance: .
v_gene: TRBV5-4
j_gene: TRBJ2-5
CDR3aa: CASSNGVGGGETQYF
CDR3nt: TGTGCCAGCAGCAACGGGGTAGGAGGCGGGGAGACCCAGTACTTC

d_gene: TRBD1
abundance: .
v_gene: TRBV19
j_gene: TRBJ2-7
CDR3aa: CASSHSAGGPYEQYF
CDR3nt: TGTGCCAGTAGTCATTCCGCAGGGGGCCCCTACGAGCAGTACTTC

d_gene: .
abundance: .
v_gene: TRBV7-8
j_gene: TRBJ2-3
CDR3aa: CASSLWGGSTDTQYF
CDR3nt: TGTGCCAGCAGCTTATGGGGCGGGAGCACAGATACGCAGTATTTT

d_gene: .
abundance: .
v_gene: TRBV27
j_gene: TRBJ1-5
CDR3aa: CASSLSPGPSNQPQHF
CDR3nt: TGTGCCAGCAGTTTATCACCAGGGCCCTCCAATCAGCCCCAGCATTTT

d_gene: TRBD1
abundance: .
v_gene: TRBV5-1
j_gene: TRBJ2-5
CDR3aa: CASSLQGVTGTQYF
CDR3nt: TGCGCCAGCAGCTTGCAGGGGGTTACAGGGACCCAGTACTTC

d_gene: .
abundance: .
v_gene: TRBV19
j_gene: TRBJ2-3
CDR3aa: CASSDSPHHTQYF
CDR3nt: TGTGCCAGTAGCGATTCACCCCACCATACGCAGTATTTT

d_gene: TRBD2
abundance: .
v_gene: TRBV5-1
j_gene: TRBJ2-2
CDR3aa: CASKLAGGTGELFF
CDR3nt: TGCGCCAGCAAACTAGCGGGAGGCACCGGGGAGCTGTTTTTT

d_gene: .
abundance: .
v_gene: TRBV25-1
j_gene: TRBJ2-2
CDR3aa: CASSVGGELFF
CDR3nt: TGTGCCAGCAGTGTTGGAGGGGAGCTGTTTTTT

d_gene: TRBD1
abundance: .
v_gene: TRBV5-5
j_gene: TRBJ1-2
CDR3aa: CASSLAPTGEVFYGYTF
CDR3nt: TGTGCCAGCAGCTTGGCACCTACAGGGGAGGTATTCTATGGCTACACCTTC

d_gene: TRBD2
abundance: .
v_gene: TRBV6-1
j_gene: TRBJ2-5
CDR3aa: CASRSRGALKQYF
CDR3nt: TGTGCCAGCAGATCGCGGGGGGCCCTTAAACAGTACTTC

d_gene: .
abundance: .
v_gene: TRBV14
j_gene: TRBJ2-1
CDR3aa: CASSQVTAGHGRNEQFF
CDR3nt: TGTGCCAGCAGCCAAGTTACAGCGGGCCATGGTCGCAATGAGCAGTTCTTC

d_gene: .
abundance: .
v_gene: TRBV10-1
j_gene: TRBJ2-1
CDR3aa: CASSEFWGREQFF
CDR3nt: TGCGCCAGCAGTGAGTTTTGGGGGAGAGAGCAGTTCTTC

d_gene: TRBD1
abundance: .
v_gene: TRBV7-8
j_gene: TRBJ1-5
CDR3aa: CASSSGQTNQPQHF
CDR3nt: TGTGCCAGCAGCTCGGGACAGACAAATCAGCCCCAGCATTTT

d_gene: .
abundance: .
v_gene: TRBV15
j_gene: TRBJ1-2
CDR3aa: CATSTGGSYGYTF
CDR3nt: TGTGCCACCTCCACTGGGGGATCCTATGGCTACACCTTC

d_gene: .
abundance: .
v_gene: TRBV11-3
j_gene: TRBJ2-2
CDR3aa: CASSKQGVGTGELFF
CDR3nt: TGTGCCAGCAGCAAACAGGGAGTAGGGACCGGGGAGCTGTTTTTT

d_gene: TRBD1
abundance: .
v_gene: TRBV10-1
j_gene: TRBJ1-1
CDR3aa: CASSEYLRTGGHTEAFF
CDR3nt: TGCGCCAGCAGTGAGTACCTCCGGACAGGGGGCCACACTGAAGCTTTCTTT

d_gene: .
abundance: .
v_gene: TRBV27
j_gene: TRBJ1-5
CDR3aa: CASSIRDPKIQPQHF
CDR3nt: TGTGCCAGCAGTATCCGGGATCCCAAAATCCAGCCCCAGCATTTT

d_gene: .
abundance: .
v_gene: TRBV28
j_gene: TRBJ2-3
CDR3aa: CASSGDTASTDTQYF
CDR3nt: TGTGCCAGCAGTGGCGACACCGCTTCTACAGATACGCAGTATTTT

d_gene: .
abundance: .
v_gene: TRBV5-4
j_gene: TRBJ2-2
CDR3aa: CASSFFTGELFF
CDR3nt: TGTGCCAGCAGCTTCTTTACCGGGGAGCTGTTTTTT

d_gene: .
abundance: .
v_gene: TRBV5-4
j_gene: TRBJ2-7
CDR3aa: CASSLGPGAYEQYF
CDR3nt: TGTGCCAGCAGCTTGGGCCCAGGGGCCTACGAGCAGTACTTC

d_gene: .
abundance: once
v_gene: TRBV11-2
j_gene: TRBJ2-5
CDR3aa: CASSVQGPETQYF
CDR3nt: TGTGCCAGCAGCGTACAGGGCCCGGAGACCCAGTACTTC

d_gene: .
abundance: .
v_gene: TRBV7-8
j_gene: TRBJ2-7
CDR3aa: CASSLVRRGSYEQYF
CDR3nt: TGTGCCAGCAGCTTGGTAAGGAGGGGCTCCTACGAGCAGTACTTC

d_gene: TRBD2
abundance: .
v_gene: TRBV19
j_gene: TRBJ2-2
CDR3aa: CASSIRIGFSPRWGGPGTGELFF
CDR3nt: TGTGCCAGTAGTATTCGGATAGGGTTTAGCCCTAGATGGGGAGGGCCCGGCACCGGGGAGCTGTTTTTT

d_gene: .
abundance: .
v_gene: TRBV15
j_gene: TRBJ2-5
CDR3aa: CATSRGIIGELETQYF
CDR3nt: TGTGCCACCAGCAGGGGAATTATTGGAGAATTGGAGACCCAGTACTTC

d_gene: .
abundance: .
v_gene: TRBV2
j_gene: TRBJ1-4
CDR3aa: CASTNTAGNEKLFF
CDR3nt: TGTGCCAGCACCAACACTGCAGGGAATGAAAAACTGTTTTTT

d_gene: TRBD2
abundance: .
v_gene: TRBV11-2
j_gene: TRBJ2-1
CDR3aa: CASSGTSGRGWNEQFF
CDR3nt: TGTGCCAGCAGCGGGACTAGCGGGAGGGGATGGAATGAGCAGTTCTTC

d_gene: TRBD1
abundance: .
v_gene: TRBV5-1
j_gene: TRBJ2-5
CDR3aa: CASSLAQGAWETQYF
CDR3nt: TGCGCCAGCAGCTTGGCGCAGGGGGCGTGGGAGACCCAGTACTTC

d_gene: .
abundance: .
v_gene: TRBV2
j_gene: TRBJ1-1
CDR3aa: CASSAEGGTEAFF
CDR3nt: TGTGCCAGCAGTGCGGAGGGAGGCACTGAAGCTTTCTTT

d_gene: TRBD2
abundance: few
v_gene: TRBV11-2
j_gene: TRBJ2-1
CDR3aa: CASSFHGLGVSNEQFF
CDR3nt: TGTGCCAGCAGCTTCCACGGACTAGGAGTTAGCAATGAGCAGTTCTTC

d_gene: .
abundance: .
v_gene: TRBV29-1
j_gene: TRBJ1-4
CDR3aa: CSVEVVGKLFF
CDR3nt: TGCAGCGTTGAGGTCGTTGGGAAACTGTTTTTT

d_gene: TRBD1
abundance: .
v_gene: TRBV30
j_gene: TRBJ2-7
CDR3aa: CAYDRGKDYEQYF
CDR3nt: TGTGCCTACGACAGGGGAAAAGACTACGAGCAGTACTTC

d_gene: TRBD1
abundance: .
v_gene: TRBV27
j_gene: TRBJ2-2
CDR3aa: CASSPTGGNTGELFF
CDR3nt: TGTGCCAGCAGCCCCACAGGGGGTAACACCGGGGAGCTGTTTTTT

d_gene: .
abundance: once
v_gene: TRBV27
j_gene: TRBJ1-1
CDR3aa: CASSGRGDTEAFF
CDR3nt: TGTGCCAGCAGTGGAAGAGGGGACACTGAAGCTTTCTTT

d_gene: TRBD1
abundance: .
v_gene: TRBV5-4
j_gene: TRBJ1-1
CDR3aa: CASSWGQTEAFF
CDR3nt: TGTGCCAGCAGCTGGGGACAGACTGAAGCTTTCTTT

d_gene: .
abundance: .
v_gene: TRBV11-3
j_gene: TRBJ2-7
CDR3aa: CASSRGRNSYEQYF
CDR3nt: TGTGCCAGCAGCCGAGGACGTAACTCCTACGAGCAGTACTTC

d_gene: .
abundance: .
v_gene: TRBV5-1
j_gene: TRBJ1-4
CDR3aa: CASSKESRSFEKLFF
CDR3nt: TGCGCCAGCAGCAAAGAAAGCAGGTCTTTTGAAAAACTGTTTTTT

d_gene: TRBD1
abundance: .
v_gene: TRBV10-1
j_gene: TRBJ2-5
CDR3aa: CASSESGQGRETQYF
CDR3nt: TGCGCCAGCAGTGAGTCGGGACAGGGCAGGGAGACCCAGTACTTC

d_gene: .
abundance: .
v_gene: TRBV5-4
j_gene: TRBJ1-1
CDR3aa: CASSLFSILPAEAFF
CDR3nt: TGTGCCAGCAGCTTGTTCTCCATTCTCCCCGCTGAAGCTTTCTTT

d_gene: TRBD1
abundance: .
v_gene: TRBV7-9
j_gene: TRBJ2-4
CDR3aa: CASSRGQGHEPKYF
CDR3nt: TGTGCCAGCAGCCGGGGACAGGGCCATGAACCAAAGTACTTC

d_gene: .
abundance: .
v_gene: TRBV5-1
j_gene: TRBJ2-1
CDR3aa: CASSPFPPSSYNEQFF
CDR3nt: TGCGCCAGCAGCCCCTTTCCCCCTAGCTCCTACAATGAGCAGTTCTTC

d_gene: .
abundance: .
v_gene: TRBV9
j_gene: TRBJ1-1
CDR3aa: CASSVSLDTEAFF
CDR3nt: TGTGCCAGCAGCGTATCCTTGGACACTGAAGCTTTCTTT

d_gene: TRBD1
abundance: .
v_gene: TRBV6-6
j_gene: TRBJ2-7
CDR3aa: CASSAGQGAGEQYF
CDR3nt: TGTGCCAGCAGCGCGGGACAGGGGGCAGGCGAGCAGTACTTC

d_gene: .
abundance: .
v_gene: TRBV9
j_gene: TRBJ2-3
CDR3aa: CASSVGPPPGADTQYF
CDR3nt: TGTGCCAGCAGCGTAGGCCCACCCCCCGGGGCAGATACGCAGTATTTT

d_gene: TRBD1
abundance: .
v_gene: TRBV28
j_gene: TRBJ2-7
CDR3aa: CASKETGTGSYEQYF
CDR3nt: TGTGCCAGCAAGGAGACCGGGACAGGGAGTTACGAGCAGTACTTC

d_gene: TRBD1
abundance: .
v_gene: TRBV5-6
j_gene: TRBJ2-7
CDR3aa: CASSAGRDRGAYEQYF
CDR3nt: TGTGCCAGCAGCGCGGGAAGGGACAGGGGTGCCTACGAGCAGTACTTC

d_gene: .
abundance: .
v_gene: TRBV28
j_gene: TRBJ2-7
CDR3aa: CASFQPPYEQYF
CDR3nt: TGTGCCAGCTTCCAACCTCCCTACGAGCAGTACTTC